This entry features one T cell receptor beta chain sequence. Antigen unknown. Trimming cost V 8 bases and J 3 bases, with 13 bases left between them. CDR3 size: 13 residues. These data come from a study of CD8 T cells in Susac syndrome. Controls were healthy donors chosen to match patients in age and sex. Study-level findings and limits: The study's TCR sequencing and HLA analysis covered a relatively small number of individuals, and the study acknowledged this.

RNA amounts of 0.5 to 1 ug underwent reverse transcription with random hexamers. TCRdb fed the immunoSEQ multiplex PCR reads into MiXCR, producing one record per CDR3 protein. Of 100,000 to 150,000 distinct CDR3 sequences listed, about 95% are singletons. The TCR comes from a human donor in good health. The chain carries TRBV12-3 or TRBV12-4 and TRBJ2-5; D is possibly TRBD2 (5 bases). The sample was CD4+ T cells from PBMCs. For the CDR3, the DNA is TGTGCCAGCCAAAAGACTACCGAAGAGACCCAGTACTTC. It specifies CASQKTTEETQYF.